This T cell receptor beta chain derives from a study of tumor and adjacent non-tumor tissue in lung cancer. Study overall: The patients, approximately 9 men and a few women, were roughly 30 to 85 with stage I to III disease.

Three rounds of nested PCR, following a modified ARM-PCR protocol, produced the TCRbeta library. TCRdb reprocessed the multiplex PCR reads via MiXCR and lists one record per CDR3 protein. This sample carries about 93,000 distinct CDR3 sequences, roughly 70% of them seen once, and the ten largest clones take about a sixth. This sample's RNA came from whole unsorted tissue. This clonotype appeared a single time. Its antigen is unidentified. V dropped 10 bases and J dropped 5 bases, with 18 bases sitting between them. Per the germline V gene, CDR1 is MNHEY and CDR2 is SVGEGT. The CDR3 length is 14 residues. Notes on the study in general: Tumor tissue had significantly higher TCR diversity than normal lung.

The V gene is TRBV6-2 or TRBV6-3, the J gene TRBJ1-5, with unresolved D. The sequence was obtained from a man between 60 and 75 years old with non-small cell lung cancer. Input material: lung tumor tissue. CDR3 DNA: TGTGCCAACAGCTCCGACAACCTTTATCAGCCCCAGCATTTT. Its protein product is CANSSDNLYQPQHF.